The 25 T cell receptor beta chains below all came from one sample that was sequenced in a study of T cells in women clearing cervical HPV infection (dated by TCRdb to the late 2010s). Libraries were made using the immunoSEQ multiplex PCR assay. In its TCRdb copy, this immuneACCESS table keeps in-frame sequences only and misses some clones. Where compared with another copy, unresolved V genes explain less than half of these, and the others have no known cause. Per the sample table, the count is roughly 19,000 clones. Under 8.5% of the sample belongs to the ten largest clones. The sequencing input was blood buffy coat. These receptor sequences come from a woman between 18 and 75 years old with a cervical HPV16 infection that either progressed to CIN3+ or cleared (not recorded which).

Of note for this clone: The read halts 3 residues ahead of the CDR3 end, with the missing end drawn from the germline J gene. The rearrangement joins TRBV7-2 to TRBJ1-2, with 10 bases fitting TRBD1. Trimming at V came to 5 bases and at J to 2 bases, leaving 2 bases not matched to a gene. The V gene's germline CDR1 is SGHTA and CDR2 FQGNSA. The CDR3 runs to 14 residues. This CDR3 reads CASSGQGGNYGYTF. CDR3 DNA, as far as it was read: TGTGCCAGCAGCGGACAGGGGGGAAACTATGGC.

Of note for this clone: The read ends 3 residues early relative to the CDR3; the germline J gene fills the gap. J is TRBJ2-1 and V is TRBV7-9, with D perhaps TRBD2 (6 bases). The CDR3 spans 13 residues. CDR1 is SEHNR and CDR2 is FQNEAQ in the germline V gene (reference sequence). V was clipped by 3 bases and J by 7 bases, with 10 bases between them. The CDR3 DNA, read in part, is TGTGCCAGCAGCTTTTTTGGGGGGAATGAG. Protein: CASSFFGGNE. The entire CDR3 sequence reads CASSFFGGNEQFF.

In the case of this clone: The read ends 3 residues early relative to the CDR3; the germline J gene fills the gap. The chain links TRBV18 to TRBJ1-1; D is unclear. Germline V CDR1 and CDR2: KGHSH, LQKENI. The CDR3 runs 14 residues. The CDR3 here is CASSPPLEGKRAFF. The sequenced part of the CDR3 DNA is TGTGCCAGCTCACCGCCGCTAGAAGGTAAAAGA.

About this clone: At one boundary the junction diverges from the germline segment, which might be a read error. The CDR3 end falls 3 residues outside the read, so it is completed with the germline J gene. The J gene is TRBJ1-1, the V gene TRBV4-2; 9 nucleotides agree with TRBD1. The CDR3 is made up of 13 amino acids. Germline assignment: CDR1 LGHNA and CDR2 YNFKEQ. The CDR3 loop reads CASSQDLGTGAFF. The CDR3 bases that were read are TGCGCCAGCAGCCAAGATCTAGGGACAGGG.

The sequenced part of the CDR3 DNA is TGTGCCAGCACACCAACCGGGACTAGCGGGGCCTACGAG. Its translation is CASTPTGTSGAYE. The whole CDR3 sequence reads CASTPTGTSGAYEQYF. The V call is TRBV6-2 or TRBV6-3, the J call TRBJ2-7; 13 bases line up with TRBD2. The read halts 3 residues ahead of the CDR3 end, with the missing end drawn from the germline J gene. The CDR3 runs 16 residues. Germline trimming cut 7 bases from V and 2 bases from J; bases unmatched to any gene: 8. The germline V gene encodes CDR1 MNHEY and CDR2 SVGEGT.

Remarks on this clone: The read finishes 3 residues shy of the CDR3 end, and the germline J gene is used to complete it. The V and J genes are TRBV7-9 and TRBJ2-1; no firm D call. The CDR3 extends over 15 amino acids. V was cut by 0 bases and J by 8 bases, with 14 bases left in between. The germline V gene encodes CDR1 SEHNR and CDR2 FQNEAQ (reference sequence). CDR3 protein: CASSLAGQVSDEQFF. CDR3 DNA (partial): TGTGCCAGCAGCTTAGCGGGCCAGGTTTCGGATGAG.

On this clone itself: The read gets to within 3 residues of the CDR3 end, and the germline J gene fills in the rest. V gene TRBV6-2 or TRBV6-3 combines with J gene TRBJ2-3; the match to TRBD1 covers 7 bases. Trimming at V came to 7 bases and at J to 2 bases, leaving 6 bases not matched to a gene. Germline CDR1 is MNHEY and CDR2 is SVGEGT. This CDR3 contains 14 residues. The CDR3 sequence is CASTLDRATDTQYF. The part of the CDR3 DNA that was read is TGTGCCAGCACCCTCGACAGGGCCACAGATACG.

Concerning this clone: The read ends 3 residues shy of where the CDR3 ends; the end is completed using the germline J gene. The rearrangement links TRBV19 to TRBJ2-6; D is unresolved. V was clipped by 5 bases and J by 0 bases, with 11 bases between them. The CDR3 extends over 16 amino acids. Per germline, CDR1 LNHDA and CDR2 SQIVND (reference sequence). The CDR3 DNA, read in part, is TGTGCCAGTAGTCGCACTGAATTCTCTGGGGCCAACGTC. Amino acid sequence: CASSRTEFSGANV. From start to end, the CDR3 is CASSRTEFSGANVLTF.

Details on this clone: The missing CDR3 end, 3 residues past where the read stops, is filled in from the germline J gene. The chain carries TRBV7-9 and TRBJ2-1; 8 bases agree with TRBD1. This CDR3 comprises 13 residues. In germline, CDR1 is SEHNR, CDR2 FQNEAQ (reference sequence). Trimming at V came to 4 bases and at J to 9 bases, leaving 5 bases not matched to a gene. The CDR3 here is CASSSTGAGEQFF. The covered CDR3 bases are TGTGCCAGCAGCTCGACAGGGGCAGGTGAG.

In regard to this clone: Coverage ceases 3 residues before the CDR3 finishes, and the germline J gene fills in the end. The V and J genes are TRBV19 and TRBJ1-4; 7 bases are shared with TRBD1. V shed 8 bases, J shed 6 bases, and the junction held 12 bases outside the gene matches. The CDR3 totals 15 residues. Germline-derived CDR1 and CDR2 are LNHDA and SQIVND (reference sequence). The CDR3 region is CASHPAGTDDEKLFF. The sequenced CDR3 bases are TGTGCCAGTCATCCAGCCGGGACAGATGATGAAAAA.

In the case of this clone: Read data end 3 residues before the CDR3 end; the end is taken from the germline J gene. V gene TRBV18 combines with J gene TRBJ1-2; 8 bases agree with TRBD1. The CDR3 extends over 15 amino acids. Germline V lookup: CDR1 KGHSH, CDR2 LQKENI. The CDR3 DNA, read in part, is TGTGCCAGCTCACCATCGACAGGGGCCACAGATACC. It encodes CASSPSTGATDT. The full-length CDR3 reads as CASSPSTGATDTYTF.

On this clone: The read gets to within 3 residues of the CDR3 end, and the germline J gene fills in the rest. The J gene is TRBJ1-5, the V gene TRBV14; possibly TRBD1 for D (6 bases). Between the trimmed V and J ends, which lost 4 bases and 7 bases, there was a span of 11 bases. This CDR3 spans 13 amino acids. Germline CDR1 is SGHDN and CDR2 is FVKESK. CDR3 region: CASSLGGLQPQHF. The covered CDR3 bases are TGTGCCAGCAGCCTGGGGGGGCTCCAGCCC. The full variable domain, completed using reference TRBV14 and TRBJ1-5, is EAGVTQFPSHSVIEKGQTVTLRCDPISGHDNLYWYRRVMGKEIKFLLHFVKESKQDESGMPNNRFLAERTGGTYSTLKVQPAELEDSGVYFCASSLGGLQPQHFGDGTRLSIL.

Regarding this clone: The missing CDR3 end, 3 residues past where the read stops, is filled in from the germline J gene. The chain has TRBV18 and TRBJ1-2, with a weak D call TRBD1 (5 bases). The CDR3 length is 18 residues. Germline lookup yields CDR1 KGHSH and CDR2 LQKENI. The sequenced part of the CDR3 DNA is TGTGCCAGCTCACCTAATTCGGGACTAGCGGGAGGAAGTGATGAC. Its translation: CASSPNSGLAGGSDD. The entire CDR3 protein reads CASSPNSGLAGGSDDYTF. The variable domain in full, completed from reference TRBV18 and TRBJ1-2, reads NAGVMQNPRHLVRRRGQEARLRCSPMKGHSHVYWYRQLPEEGLKFMVYLQKENIIDESGMPKERFSAEFPKEGPSILRIQQVVRGDSAAYFCASSPNSGLAGGSDDYTFGSGTRLTVV.

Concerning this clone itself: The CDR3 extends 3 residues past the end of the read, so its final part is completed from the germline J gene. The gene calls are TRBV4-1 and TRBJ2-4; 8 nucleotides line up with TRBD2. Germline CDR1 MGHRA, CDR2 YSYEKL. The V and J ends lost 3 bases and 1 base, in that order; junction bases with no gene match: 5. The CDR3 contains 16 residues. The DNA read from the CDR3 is TGCGCCAGCAGCCAGGGACTAGTGATTGCCAAAAACATT. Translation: CASSQGLVIAKNI. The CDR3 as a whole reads CASSQGLVIAKNIQYF.

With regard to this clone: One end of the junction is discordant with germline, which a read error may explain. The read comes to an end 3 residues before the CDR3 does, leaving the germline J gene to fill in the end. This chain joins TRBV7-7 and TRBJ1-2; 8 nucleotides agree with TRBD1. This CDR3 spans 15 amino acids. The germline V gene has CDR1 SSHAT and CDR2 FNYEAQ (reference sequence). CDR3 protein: CASSLDRDSYNDYTF. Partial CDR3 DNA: TGTGCTAGCAGCTTGGACAGGGACTCCTACAATGAC.

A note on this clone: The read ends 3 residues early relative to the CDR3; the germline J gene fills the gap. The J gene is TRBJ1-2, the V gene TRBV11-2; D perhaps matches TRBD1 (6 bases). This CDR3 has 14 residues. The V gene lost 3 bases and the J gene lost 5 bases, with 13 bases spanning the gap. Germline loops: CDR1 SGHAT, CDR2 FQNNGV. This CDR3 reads CASSFNRVGYGYTF. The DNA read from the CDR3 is TGTGCCAGCAGCTTTAACAGGGTGGGATATGGC.

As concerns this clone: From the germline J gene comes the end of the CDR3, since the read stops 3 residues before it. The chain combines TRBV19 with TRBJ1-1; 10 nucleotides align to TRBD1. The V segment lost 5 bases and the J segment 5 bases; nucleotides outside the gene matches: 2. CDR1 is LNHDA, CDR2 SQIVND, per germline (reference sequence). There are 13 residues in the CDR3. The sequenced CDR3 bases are TGTGCCAGTAGTGGACAGGGGGGAACTGAA. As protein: CASSGQGGTE. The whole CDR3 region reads CASSGQGGTEAFF.

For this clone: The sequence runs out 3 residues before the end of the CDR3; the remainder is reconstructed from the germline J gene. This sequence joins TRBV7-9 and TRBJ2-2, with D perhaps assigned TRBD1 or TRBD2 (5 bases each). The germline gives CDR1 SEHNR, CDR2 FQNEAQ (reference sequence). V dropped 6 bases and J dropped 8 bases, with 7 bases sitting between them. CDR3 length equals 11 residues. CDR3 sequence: CASRGEGELFF. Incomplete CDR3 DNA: TGTGCCAGCAGAGGGGAGGGGGAG.

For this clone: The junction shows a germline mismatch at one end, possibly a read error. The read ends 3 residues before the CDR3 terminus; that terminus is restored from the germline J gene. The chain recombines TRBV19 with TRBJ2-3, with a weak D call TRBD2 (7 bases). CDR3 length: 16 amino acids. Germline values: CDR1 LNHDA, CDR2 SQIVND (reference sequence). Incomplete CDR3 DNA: TGTGCCAGTAGTCCCTCGGGGGGCGCCCGGACAGAGACG. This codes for CASSPSGGARTET. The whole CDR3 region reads CASSPSGGARTETQYF. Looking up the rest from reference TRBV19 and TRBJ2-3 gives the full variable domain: DGGITQSPKYLFRKEGQNVTLSCEQNLNHDAMYWYRQDPGQGLRLIYYSQIVNDFQKGDIAEGYSVSREKKESFPLTVTSAQKNPTAFYLCASSPSGGARTETQYFGPGTRLTVL.

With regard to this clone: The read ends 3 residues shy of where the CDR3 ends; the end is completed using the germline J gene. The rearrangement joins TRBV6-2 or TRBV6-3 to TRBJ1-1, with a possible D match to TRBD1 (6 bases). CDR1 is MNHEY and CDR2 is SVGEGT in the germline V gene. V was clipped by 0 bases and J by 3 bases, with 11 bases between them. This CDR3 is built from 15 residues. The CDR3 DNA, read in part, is TGTGCCAGCAGTTACTCTACAGGGAGGTACACTGAA. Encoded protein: CASSYSTGRYTE. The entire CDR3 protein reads CASSYSTGRYTEAFF.

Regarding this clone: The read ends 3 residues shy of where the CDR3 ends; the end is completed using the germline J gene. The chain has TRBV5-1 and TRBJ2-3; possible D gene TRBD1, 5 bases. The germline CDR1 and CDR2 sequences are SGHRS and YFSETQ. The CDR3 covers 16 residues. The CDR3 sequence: CASSLPLGRSQETQYF. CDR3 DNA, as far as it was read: TGCGCCAGCAGTCTTCCCTTGGGGCGGTCCCAAGAGACG.

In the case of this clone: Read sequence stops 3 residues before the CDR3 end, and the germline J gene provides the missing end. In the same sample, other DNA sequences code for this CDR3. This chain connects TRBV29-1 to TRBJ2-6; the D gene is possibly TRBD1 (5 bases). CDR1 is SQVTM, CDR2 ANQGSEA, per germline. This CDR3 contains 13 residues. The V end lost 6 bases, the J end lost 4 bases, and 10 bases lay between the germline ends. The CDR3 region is CSVRVSGANVLTF. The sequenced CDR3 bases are TGCAGCGTCAGGGTTTCCGGGGCCAACGTC.

This CDR3 is CASSLPGQGSGDYTF. The covered CDR3 bases are TGTGCCAGCTCACTCCCGGGACAGGGAAGTGGCGAC. This chain links TRBV18 with TRBJ1-2; 9 bases line up with TRBD1. From the germline J gene comes the end of the CDR3, since the read stops 3 residues before it. Germline V gene sequence: CDR1 KGHSH, CDR2 LQKENI. The CDR3 is made up of 15 amino acids.

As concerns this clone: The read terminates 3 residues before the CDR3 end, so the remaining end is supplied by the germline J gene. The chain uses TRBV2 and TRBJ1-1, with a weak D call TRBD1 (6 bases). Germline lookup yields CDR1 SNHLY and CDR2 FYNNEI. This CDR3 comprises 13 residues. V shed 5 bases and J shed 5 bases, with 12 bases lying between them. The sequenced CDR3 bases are TGTGCCAGCAGTCAACAGGGACAAACTGAA. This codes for CASSQQGQTE. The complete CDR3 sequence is CASSQQGQTEAFF.

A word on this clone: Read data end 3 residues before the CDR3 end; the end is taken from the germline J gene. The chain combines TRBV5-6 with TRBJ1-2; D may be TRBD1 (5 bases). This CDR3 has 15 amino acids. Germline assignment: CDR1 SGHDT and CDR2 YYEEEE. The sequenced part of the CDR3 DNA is TGTGCCAGCAGCTCGAGGTGGCAGGGCGGCGGCGAC. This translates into CASSSRWQGGGD. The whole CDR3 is CASSSRWQGGGDYTF.